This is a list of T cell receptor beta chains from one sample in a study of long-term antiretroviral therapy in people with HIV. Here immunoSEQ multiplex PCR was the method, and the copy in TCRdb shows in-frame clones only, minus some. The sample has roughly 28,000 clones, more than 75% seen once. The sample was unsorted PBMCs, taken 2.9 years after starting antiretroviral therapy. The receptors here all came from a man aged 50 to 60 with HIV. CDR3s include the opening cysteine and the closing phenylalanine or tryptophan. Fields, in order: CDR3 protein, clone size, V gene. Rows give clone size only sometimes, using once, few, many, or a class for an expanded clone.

cdr3_aa: CASSGDVDEKLFF
clone_size: -
v_call: TRBV18

cdr3_aa: CASSPHPPGRSNYGYTF
clone_size: -
v_call: TRBV5-5

cdr3_aa: CASSLFSQGATGANVLTF
clone_size: -
v_call: TRBV27

cdr3_aa: CASSPRLGGYTF
clone_size: few
v_call: TRBV28

cdr3_aa: CASTTGGGYGYTF
clone_size: -
v_call: TRBV6-1

cdr3_aa: CASSIDRGTEAFF
clone_size: -
v_call: TRBV19

cdr3_aa: CASSPALAAYEQYF
clone_size: -
v_call: TRBV11-2

cdr3_aa: CASSPGFHGYTF
clone_size: -
v_call: TRBV6-6

cdr3_aa: CASSEGYPGVPNTEAFF
clone_size: -
v_call: TRBV2

cdr3_aa: CASSGTGDGNTIYF
clone_size: -
v_call: TRBV6-1

cdr3_aa: CASSSGTGGSYEQYF
clone_size: few
v_call: TRBV4-3

cdr3_aa: CASNTAGVTDTQYF
clone_size: -
v_call: TRBV6-6

cdr3_aa: CASSLAPGGNTGELFF
clone_size: -
v_call: TRBV5-5

cdr3_aa: CASRPDLLRGGQETQYF
clone_size: -
v_call: TRBV5-4

cdr3_aa: CASSLAGRGAYEQYF
clone_size: once
v_call: TRBV7-9

cdr3_aa: CASSWTGGYEQYF
clone_size: -
v_call: TRBV6-1

cdr3_aa: CASSWTGTSQETQYF
clone_size: -
v_call: TRBV7-2

cdr3_aa: CASSLGAWQPQHF
clone_size: -
v_call: TRBV25-1

cdr3_aa: CAWSGRYSGTGDEQFF
clone_size: once
v_call: TRBV30

cdr3_aa: CASSLSGGTTEAFF
clone_size: -
v_call: TRBV28

cdr3_aa: CASSDRQATYEQYF
clone_size: -
v_call: TRBV6-5

cdr3_aa: CAISDRGRGNTEAFF
clone_size: -
v_call: TRBV10-3

cdr3_aa: CSVDRGNRDEQYF
clone_size: once
v_call: TRBV29-1

cdr3_aa: CASSYSGEDTIYF
clone_size: -
v_call: TRBV10-3

cdr3_aa: CASSPDKNYGYTF
clone_size: -
v_call: TRBV11-2

cdr3_aa: CASSINRPGQGVHGYTF
clone_size: -
v_call: TRBV19

cdr3_aa: CASRGGWADTQYF
clone_size: -
v_call: TRBV28

cdr3_aa: CAWSVGRPNTEAFF
clone_size: -
v_call: TRBV30

cdr3_aa: CASTQSPNEQYF
clone_size: -
v_call: TRBV6-1

cdr3_aa: CASSGQGLTGNQPQHF
clone_size: -
v_call: TRBV18

cdr3_aa: CASSGTRGNSPLHF
clone_size: -
v_call: TRBV28

cdr3_aa: CAWSEDGGNEQFF
clone_size: -
v_call: TRBV30

cdr3_aa: CASSLSRRTGYTEAFF
clone_size: -
v_call: TRBV28

cdr3_aa: CASSLMGDEQYF
clone_size: -
v_call: TRBV5-1

cdr3_aa: CASSLSKTGEAFF
clone_size: -
v_call: TRBV28

cdr3_aa: CASSLTVNTGELFF
clone_size: once
v_call: TRBV6-6

cdr3_aa: CASSLGGTDYGYTF
clone_size: -
v_call: TRBV5-4

cdr3_aa: CASSLSSGRNTEAFF
clone_size: medium-sized
v_call: TRBV7-9

cdr3_aa: CASSAGKGYGYTF
clone_size: -
v_call: TRBV6-5

cdr3_aa: CASSKVLEKGTQYF
clone_size: -
v_call: TRBV21-1

cdr3_aa: CASSEQQGATGELFF
clone_size: -
v_call: TRBV2

cdr3_aa: CAISNNNLPYEQYF
clone_size: -
v_call: TRBV10-3

cdr3_aa: CSAKGAGGPSDTQYF
clone_size: -
v_call: TRBV29-1

cdr3_aa: CASSLDSYEQYF
clone_size: -
v_call: TRBV11-2

cdr3_aa: CAISEDRALYGYTF
clone_size: -
v_call: TRBV6-5

cdr3_aa: CASSVSGSGGETQYF
clone_size: -
v_call: TRBV4-1

cdr3_aa: CASSSDGNSGNTIYF
clone_size: few
v_call: TRBV5-1

cdr3_aa: CASMGIYGYTF
clone_size: few
v_call: TRBV27

cdr3_aa: CASSLLTSGGANEQYF
clone_size: -
v_call: TRBV4-1

cdr3_aa: CASRAGAGSSQPQHF
clone_size: -
v_call: TRBV10-2

cdr3_aa: CASSYTGSTEAFF
clone_size: -
v_call: TRBV6-6

cdr3_aa: CASSLGLGQAYGYTF
clone_size: few
v_call: TRBV5-1

cdr3_aa: CASSMRGNTGELFF
clone_size: -
v_call: TRBV5-6

cdr3_aa: CASSQGPDNYGYTF
clone_size: -
v_call: TRBV4-3

cdr3_aa: CASSLGAGPTDTQYF
clone_size: once
v_call: TRBV5-1